The clone carrying this T cell receptor beta chain has only a few counts. What it binds is not known. These data originate in a study of T-cell memory formation after mild COVID-19. Study-wide context: The TCR clusters were mostly specific to one donor. General study results and limits: Most CD4+ clones that shrank were in CM and EM, while CD8+ ones turned up in EMRA. Later expanders leaned CD4+, whereas day 15 to 85 contracting clones were balanced CD4/CD8.

Each CDR3 protein gets one entry after TCRdb re-called the 5' RACE reads with MiXCR. Found here are 500,000 to 550,000 distinct CDR3 sequences, about a fifth of them singletons; the top ten hold around 12%. V lost 0 bases and J lost 8, with 11 bases in between. The CDR3 is made up of 14 amino acids. Looked up from germline, CDR1 is LGHNA and CDR2 is YNFKEQ. The rearrangement uses TRBV4-2 and TRBJ2-1, with D perhaps matching TRBD1 or TRBD2 (5 bases each). Sequenced material: PBMCs or a T cell subset sorted from them (not recorded which). This receptor was obtained from an adult woman who had mild COVID-19 (a few samples of this study predate the infection). Cell type and time point are not known. CDR3 in DNA: TGTGCCAGCAGCCAAGAGGGGTGGGGGTATGAGCAGTTCTTC. Amino acid sequence: CASSQEGWGYEQFF.